The 4 T cell receptor beta chains below were found in one sample sequenced in a study of molecular identifiers for immune sequencing clone quantification. From the PCR reads, TCRdb called clonotypes with MiXCR, one entry per CDR3 protein. Of 80,000 to 95,000 distinct CDR3 sequences listed, around 17% are singletons. The material sequenced was naive CD8+ T cells from blood, with Jurkat cell RNA spiked in. Subset specified: FACS-sorted CD8+CD4-CCR7+CD45RA+ naive T cells. These receptors came from a human donor in good health. Some libraries in this study had Jurkat cell RNA spiked in.

This clonotype was seen at least ten times. The rearrangement joins TRBV6-2 or TRBV6-3 to TRBJ1-1, with 7 bases that match TRBD1. The length of the CDR3 is 11 residues. V dropped 8 bases and J dropped 4; count of bases not matched to a gene: 1. CDR1 and CDR2 from the germline V gene are MNHEY and SVGEGT. In nucleotides, the CDR3 is TGTGCCAGCGGGGACAGCACTGAAGCTTTCTTT. Residues: CASGDSTEAFF.

The sample holds many counts of this clonotype. The rearrangement joins TRBV20-1 to TRBJ1-5; D possibly corresponds to TRBD1 (6 bases). The CDR3 runs to 15 residues. Germline V CDR1 and CDR2: DFQATT, SNEGSKA (reference sequence). V was shortened by 5 bases and J by 3 bases, with 17 bases between the two germline ends. The CDR3 protein is CSAGNTRDNNQPQHF. In nucleotides, the CDR3 is TGCAGTGCTGGCAATACACGGGACAACAATCAGCCCCAGCATTTT.

This clonotype appeared many times. The V and J genes are TRBV7-9 and TRBJ2-5; tentatively, D is TRBD1 or TRBD2 (5 bases each). Trimming shortened V by 4 bases and J by 1 base, and 13 bases separated the two germline ends. This CDR3 contains 15 residues. Germline loops: CDR1 SEHNR, CDR2 FQNEAQ (reference sequence). CDR3 amino acids: CASSYPGTPQETQYF. The CDR3 region has the DNA TGTGCCAGCAGCTACCCCGGGACGCCCCAAGAGACCCAGTACTTC.

This clonotype was found many times. This chain uses TRBV7-9 with TRBJ2-7; D is tentatively TRBD1 or TRBD2 (5 bases each). The CDR3 has 13 amino acids. V lost 11 bases, J lost 3 bases, and 17 bases lay in between. Looked up from germline, CDR1 is SEHNR and CDR2 is FQNEAQ (reference sequence). The CDR3 DNA reads TGTGCCGTGCCCCGGGGCTCCGGCTACGAGCAGTACTTC. Residues: CAVPRGSGYEQYF.